This TCR beta chain derives from a study of T cell changes during pregnancy in multiple sclerosis (dated by TCRdb to the late 2010s). As for the study more broadly: The study looked at changes in the T cell repertoire across pregnancy in women with multiple sclerosis.

The count of this clone is one. What antigen it recognizes has not been identified. No base quality values were provided; no much bigger clone lies one nucleotide off. CDR1 MDHEN and CDR2 SYDVKM were looked up in the germline V gene. V and J are truncated by 8 bases and 0 bases respectively, leaving an intervening sequence of 13 bases. From cysteine to phenylalanine, the CDR3 is 14 amino acids long. CDR3 DNA only is kept here, 42 bases in frame from base 1. The library was generated by the immunoSEQ multiplex PCR assay. TCRdb provides this immuneACCESS table in a form limited to in-frame rearrangements. Some clones are lacking; in checked studies, under half of them reflect an unresolved V gene, and why the rest are absent is not known. The sample profile shows about 40,000 clones; about 95% of them were found once. The ten largest clones take up 1.5% to 2% of the sample.

This TCR was recovered from a female donor with multiple sclerosis, enrolled in a pregnancy study. This chain is built from TRBV28 and TRBJ1-2, with a weak D call of TRBD1 (5 bases match). The starting material was peripheral blood, obtained in the third trimester of pregnancy. The CDR3 sequence is CASAIKQANYGYTF. Here is the DNA: TGTGCCAGCGCAATTAAACAGGCTAACTATGGCTACACCTTC.